This T cell receptor (beta chain) appears in the sequencing data of a study of blood T cell repertoires in COVID-19. Assay: immunoSEQ multiplex PCR; the TCRdb copy retains only in-frame clones and omits some. This sample has 110,000 to 150,000 clones, with about 89% found just once. Cohorts were based on clinical histories the participants reported. Trimming left V 2 bases short and J 2 bases short, with 7 bases between. Germline CDR1 and CDR2: ENHRY and SYGVKD. This CDR3 has 13 residues. The receptor was isolated from a man aged 60 to 69 who had recovered from COVID-19. Source material: PBMCs or T cells enriched from blood (not recorded which). The chain has TRBV10-3 and TRBJ2-7; D is perhaps TRBD1 (6 bases). The CDR3 is CAISEKGAYEQYF. In DNA, the CDR3 is TGTGCCATCAGTGAGAAGGGGGCCTACGAGCAGTACTTC.